This TCR beta chain was retrieved from a study of T cells after yellow fever vaccination. Study-wide context: The fractions with low cell numbers were processed using SMART-Seq v4 Ultra Low Input.

Germline CDR1 is DFQATT and CDR2 is SNEGSKA (reference sequence). This CDR3 has 12 amino acids. The V and J ends lost 5 bases and 7 bases respectively, with 9 bases between them. This clonotype has a handful of counts. Its target is not known. A 5'RACE template-switching step, the method used to make TCR cDNA, added a universal primer site and UMIs. TCRdb itself ran the 5' RACE reads through MiXCR, one entry per CDR3 protein. The sample has about 210,000 distinct CDR3 sequences; about 3% are singletons. Study conclusions and caveats: Most primary-vaccination clones recurred post-booster (nearly 98% CD4, over 70% CD8). Though weaker, the secondary response peaked faster, on day 5 versus 15.

The rearrangement links TRBV20-1 to TRBJ1-6; tentative D call: TRBD1 (6 bases). The input for sequencing was CD4+ T cells sorted from PBMCs, taken 10 days after the yellow fever booster vaccination. This clonotype was sampled from a young man who received the YFV17D yellow fever vaccine. As DNA, the CDR3 is TGCAGTGCTCCTCAGGGGAATTCACCCCTCCACTTT. The encoded protein is CSAPQGNSPLHF.